This TCR beta chain was identified in a study of radiation and T cells in renal cell carcinoma. Study as a whole: Nephrectomy followed 15 Gy stereotactic body radiation by 4 weeks.

Broader study findings: Top tumor clonotypes rose in blood 2 weeks post-radiation, then contracted. Pretreatment tumor biopsies were lacking, so baseline clonotypes are unknown.

A note on this clone: Its target is unknown.

Clones were read by immunoSEQ multiplex PCR, and TCRdb kept only the in-frame ones, dropping some. The table includes more than 75,000 clones, 82% detected once. Time point described: baseline pretreatment blood. Treatment: 15 Gy SBRT to primary tumor, nephrectomy 4 weeks later. After SBRT, blood was collected at 2 and 4 weeks, plus baseline. V was pared by 8 bases and J by 0 bases, with 17 bases between. The CDR3 totals 16 residues. The germline gives CDR1 MDHEN, CDR2 SYDVKM. This material consisted of blood, taken from a patient whose treatment included radiotherapy and nephrectomy. This sequence was found in a man aged 55 to 69 with renal cell carcinoma. The chain has TRBV28 and TRBJ2-1, with D perhaps being TRBD1 or TRBD2 (6 bases each). The CDR3 nucleotides are TGTGCCAGCGGGGAGGACAGCTACAACTCCTACAATGAGCAGTTCTTC. This gives the protein CASGEDSYNSYNEQFF.